Presented here are 7 T cell receptor beta chains from one specimen sequenced in a study of shared clonotypes between healthy human individuals (dated by TCRdb to the early 2020s). Libraries came from the immunoSEQ multiplex PCR assay. Here the immuneACCESS table is served through TCRdb, limited to in-frame sequences with V and J called. Missing clones are a known gap in these copies; in checked studies unresolved V genes cover under half, and the rest lacks a known reason. The sample table holds some 380,000 clones, of which about 97% were seen once. Approximately 0.3% of the sample belongs to the ten largest clones. Sequencing used memory CD8+ T cells sorted from blood. The cell subset or site label here, explained by the study, means: CD45RO+ cells pooled with CCR7-negative TemRA cells. All receptors come from a man under 40 in good health.

The chain couples TRBV14 to TRBJ2-5; D call uncertain. Looked up from germline, CDR1 is SGHDN and CDR2 is FVKESK. The CDR3 has 11 residues. Trimming removed 1 base at V and 9 bases at J, with 6 bases between. In nucleotides, the CDR3 is TGTGCCAGCAGCCAAGGCCAGGCCCAGTACTTC. Protein: CASSQGQAQYF.

J is TRBJ2-3 and V is TRBV2, with unresolved D. V lost 7 bases and J lost 0, with 20 bases in between. The CDR3 is 17 amino acids. CDR1 and CDR2 (germline): SNHLY, FYNNEI. CDR3: CASKRSEVQESTDTQYF. The CDR3 bases are TGTGCCAGCAAGCGTTCCGAGGTCCAGGAGAGCACAGATACGCAGTATTTT.

This chain links TRBV27 with TRBJ2-4; 7 nucleotides match TRBD2. Trimming cost V 5 bases and J 7 bases; bases outside gene matches: 5. Germline V gene sequence: CDR1 MNHEY, CDR2 SMNVEV (reference sequence). The CDR3 sequence is 13 residues long. The CDR3 loop is CASSSGVNNIQYF. CDR3 DNA: TGTGCCAGCAGTAGCGGGGTCAACAACATTCAGTACTTC.

The J gene is TRBJ2-3, the V gene TRBV10-1, with 10 bases lining up with TRBD1. J lost 0 bases, V lost 2 bases, and 8 bases had no gene match. The CDR3 is 18 residues long. Germline CDR1 reads WNHNN; CDR2 reads SYGVQD (reference sequence). CDR3 amino acids: CASSERPGTGDSTDTQYF. CDR3 sequence (DNA): TGCGCCAGCAGTGAGCGTCCCGGGACAGGGGACAGCACAGATACGCAGTATTTT.

This clone was seen just once. The rearrangement links TRBV5-1 to TRBJ2-7; 9 bases fit TRBD1. There are 12 residues in the CDR3. CDR1 is SGHRS, CDR2 YFSETQ, per germline. V shed 4 bases, J shed 6 bases, and the junction held 2 bases outside the gene matches. CDR3 nucleotides: TGCGCCAGCAGCGTGGACAGGGGCGAGCAGTACTTC. Its protein is CASSVDRGEQYF.

The CDR3 DNA reads TGTGCCAGTAGTAAGGGACAGGGGGCTAACTATGGCTACACCTTC. This encodes CASSKGQGANYGYTF. The chain couples TRBV19 to TRBJ1-2; 11 bases are shared with TRBD1. The ends lost 4 bases at V and 0 bases at J; junction bases unmatched: 1. The germline V gene has CDR1 LNHDA and CDR2 SQIVND (reference sequence). This CDR3 region has 15 residues.

V and J are TRBV6-1 and TRBJ2-7, with D unresolved. This CDR3 is built from 12 residues. V shed 5 bases and J shed 2 bases, with 7 bases lying between them. The V gene's germline CDR1 is MNHNS and CDR2 SASEGT. The CDR3 spells CASSFITYEQYF. The DNA of the CDR3 is TGTGCCAGCAGTTTCATAACCTACGAGCAGTACTTC.